The next 32 T cell receptor beta chains were all read from a single sample in a study of cytomegalovirus exposure and HLA in healthy donors. The PCR ran on 60 Vbeta and 13 Jbeta primers. Sequencing was performed with immunoSEQ multiplex PCR; in TCRdb, only in-frame clones are kept and a portion is missing. Its table lists 120,000 to 150,000 clones. Sample: PBMCs. The receptor set was obtained from a woman aged 50 to 60 in good health and CMV-seronegative.

The V gene is TRBV20-1, the J gene TRBJ1-1, with a tentative D call TRBD1 (5 bases). The germline V and J ends were trimmed by 7 bases and 4 bases, with 10 bases remaining between them. Germline assignment: CDR1 DFQATT and CDR2 SNEGSKA (reference sequence). The CDR3 covers 11 residues. CDR3 loop: CSGWGGTEAFF. The CDR3 DNA is TGCAGTGGCTGGGGGGGCACTGAAGCTTTCTTT.

The chain employs TRBV12-5 and TRBJ1-2; 9 bases are a match to TRBD1. V was clipped by 3 bases and J by 6 bases; unmatched bases: 8. Germline V gene sequence: CDR1 LGHNT, CDR2 FRNRAP. There are 15 residues in the CDR3. CDR3: CASGLKDRGTHGYTF. CDR3 nucleotides: TGTGCTAGTGGTTTAAAGGACAGGGGAACTCATGGCTACACCTTC. The complete variable domain, with remaining parts taken from reference TRBV12-5 and TRBJ1-2, reads DARVTQTPRHKVTEMGQEVTMRCQPILGHNTVFWYRQTMMQGLELLAYFRNRAPLDDSGMPKDRFSAEMPDATLATLKIQPSEPRDSAVYFCASGLKDRGTHGYTFGSGTRLTVV.

Here the CDR3 DNA reads TGTGCCAGCAGCTCGGGACTAGCCCGCAATGAGCAGTTCTTC. Residues: CASSSGLARNEQFF. The V and J genes are TRBV7-3 and TRBJ2-1; TRBD2 matches 9 bases. The CDR3 extends over 14 amino acids. V shed 4 bases, J shed 6 bases, and the junction held 4 bases outside the gene matches. In germline, CDR1 is SGHTA, CDR2 FQGTGA.

The genes are TRBV30 and TRBJ2-3; 11 nucleotides agree with TRBD1. The V gene end was trimmed by 5 bases and the J gene end by 8 bases; junction bases not matched to a gene: 9. CDR1 GTSNPN and CDR2 SVGIG come from the germline V gene (reference sequence). This CDR3 is 14 amino acids long. The CDR3 bases are TGTGCCTGGGCCGGGACAGGGGGATCTGGTACGCAGTATTTT. Translated, it gives CAWAGTGGSGTQYF.

The chain couples TRBV28 to TRBJ1-5; D perhaps matches TRBD1 (5 bases). Trimming took 7 bases from V and 6 from J, leaving 13 bases between them. The germline V gene encodes CDR1 MDHEN and CDR2 SYDVKM. CDR3 length: 13 amino acids. The CDR3 bases are TGTGCCAGCAATGCAGGGTCAGGTCAGCCCCAGCATTTT. Its protein is CASNAGSGQPQHF. Looking up the rest from reference TRBV28 and TRBJ1-5 gives the full variable domain: DVKVTQSSRYLVKRTGEKVFLECVQDMDHENMFWYRQDPGLGLRLIYFSYDVKMKEKGDIPEGYSVSREKKERFSLILESASTNQTSMYLCASNAGSGQPQHFGDGTRLSIL.

The genes are TRBV19 and TRBJ2-2; TRBD2 agrees at 10 bases. CDR1 LNHDA and CDR2 SQIVND come from the germline V gene (reference sequence). V shed 6 bases, J shed 1 base, and the junction held 8 bases outside the gene matches. The CDR3 runs 17 residues. The CDR3 DNA follows: TGTGCCAGTAGGGGGATAGGACTAGCGGAGAACACCGGGGAGCTGTTTTTT. This encodes CASRGIGLAENTGELFF.

The chain links TRBV2 to TRBJ1-1; D gene ambiguous. Trimming shortened V by 7 bases and J by 0 bases, and 3 bases separated the two germline ends. Germline V CDR1 and CDR2: SNHLY, FYNNEI. The CDR3 is 11 amino acids. In nucleotides, the CDR3 is TGTGCCAGCAAGCTGAACACTGAAGCTTTCTTT. Translated, it gives CASKLNTEAFF.

The genes are TRBV25-1 and TRBJ1-4; D possibly corresponds to TRBD1 (5 bases). The CDR3 length is 15 residues. Trimming stripped 0 bases from V and 3 bases from J, with 8 bases between. CDR1 is MGHDK and CDR2 is SYGVNS in the germline V gene. The CDR3 protein is CASSEYVTANEKLFF. Here the CDR3 DNA reads TGTGCCAGCAGTGAATACGTGACAGCTAATGAAAAACTGTTTTTT.

The V gene is TRBV19, the J gene TRBJ2-5, with a weak D call TRBD2 (5 bases). The CDR3 is 13 residues long. V lost 7 bases, J lost 5 bases, and 14 bases lay in between. The germline gives CDR1 LNHDA, CDR2 SQIVND (reference sequence). The CDR3 sequence: CASTGGRRETQYF. In DNA, the CDR3 is TGTGCCAGTACCGGTGGGAGAAGGGAGACCCAGTACTTC. Using reference TRBV19 and TRBJ2-5 for the parts outside the CDR3, the full variable domain is DGGITQSPKYLFRKEGQNVTLSCEQNLNHDAMYWYRQDPGQGLRLIYYSQIVNDFQKGDIAEGYSVSREKKESFPLTVTSAQKNPTAFYLCASTGGRRETQYFGPGTRLLVL.

The chain links TRBV6-6 to TRBJ2-2, with 9 bases identical to TRBD1. The CDR3 runs 15 residues. After removal of 2 bases from V and 6 bases from J, the junction contained 4 bases not matched to a gene. Germline V gives CDR1 MNHNY, CDR2 SVGAGI (reference sequence). The DNA of the CDR3 is TGTGCCAGCAGTTACCCGGGACAGGGCCCCGGGGAGCTGTTTTTT. It is translated as CASSYPGQGPGELFF.

This chain uses TRBV28 with TRBJ1-5, with a possible D match to TRBD1 (5 bases). Deletions cut 2 bases from V and 0 bases from J, with 14 bases between. The CDR3 length is 17 residues. CDR1 and CDR2 from the germline V gene are MDHEN and SYDVKM. CDR3 coding DNA: TGTGCCAGCAGTTTACGCAGGGCAATTTATAGCAATCAGCCCCAGCATTTT. Protein product: CASSLRRAIYSNQPQHF.

About this clone itself: Sequence at one end of the junction differs from germline and may be a read error. This chain uses TRBV6-5 with TRBJ1-1, with no clear D. Germline lookup yields CDR1 MNHEY and CDR2 SVGAGI. CDR3 length equals 16 residues. The CDR3 DNA is TGTGCCAGCAGTTACCTGTACAGTGGCCGGAACACTGAAGATTTCTTT. Its protein is CASSYLYSGRNTEDFF.

CDR3 sequence (DNA): TGTGCCAGCAGTTTAAGGGTACCGGGACTAGCGGGCGGGGCCCACGAGCAGTACTTC. Its protein is CASSLRVPGLAGGAHEQYF. The V and J genes are TRBV27 and TRBJ2-7; 12 bases match TRBD2. This CDR3 has 19 amino acids. With V trimmed by 2 bases and J by 5 bases, 16 bases remained unmatched. Germline V gives CDR1 MNHEY, CDR2 SMNVEV (reference sequence).

V usage is TRBV7-6 and J usage is TRBJ1-2, with 8 bases matching TRBD1. J lost 4 bases, V lost 5 bases, and 6 bases had no gene match. The CDR3 covers 14 residues. Germline V gives CDR1 SGHVS, CDR2 FNYEAQ. The CDR3: CASSPDRDGYGYTF. In DNA form, the CDR3 reads TGTGCCAGCAGCCCGGACAGGGACGGCTATGGCTACACCTTC.

As DNA, the CDR3 is TGTGCCAGCAGTTCCCCGGGGTCGAGCGGAGGCACAGATACGCAGTATTTT. This codes for CASSSPGSSGGTDTQYF. The V and J genes are TRBV28 and TRBJ2-3; tentative D call: TRBD2 (5 bases). Trimming left V 4 bases short and J 1 base short, with 18 bases between. This CDR3 contains 17 residues. The germline V gene has CDR1 MDHEN and CDR2 SYDVKM.

The gene calls are TRBV7-8 and TRBJ1-2, with 9 bases lining up with TRBD1. CDR3 length: 13 residues. The V and J ends lost 5 bases and 8 bases, in that order; junction bases with no gene match: 6. CDR1 and CDR2 from the germline V gene are SGHVS and FQNEAQ. The CDR3 nucleotides are TGTGCCAGCAGCGTCGACAGGGGGGGAGGCTACACCTTC. Translating it yields CASSVDRGGGYTF.

The rearrangement uses TRBV5-1 and TRBJ2-7, with TRBD1 as a possible D gene (6 bases). V gave up 4 bases and J gave up 3 bases, with 11 bases separating them. The germline V gene encodes CDR1 SGHRS and CDR2 YFSETQ. The CDR3 extends over 13 amino acids. DNA for the CDR3: TGCGCCAGCAGCACCGGGACACACTACGAGCAGTACTTC. This translates into CASSTGTHYEQYF. The entire variable domain, with the rest obtained from reference TRBV5-1 and TRBJ2-7, is as follows: KAGVTQTPRYLIKTRGQQVTLSCSPISGHRSVSWYQQTPGQGLQFLFEYFSETQRNKGNFPGRFSGRQFSNSRSEMNVSTLELGDSALYLCASSTGTHYEQYFGPGTRLTVT.

The gene calls are TRBV20-1 and TRBJ2-5; the D is unclear. In germline, CDR1 is DFQATT, CDR2 SNEGSKA (reference sequence). This CDR3 region has 11 residues. The ends were cut back, 6 bases at V and 5 bases at J, with 10 bases in the middle. The DNA of the CDR3 is TGCAGTGCGCAAATACAGGAGACCCAGTACTTC. Translating it yields CSAQIQETQYF.

With respect to this clone: This sample includes further DNA sequences coding for the same CDR3. The chain uses TRBV6-1 and TRBJ2-2, with TRBD1 matching over 10 bases. CDR3 length: 16 residues. Losses at the gene ends were 1 base for V and 7 bases for J; bases not matched to a gene: 6. Looked up from germline, CDR1 is MNHNS and CDR2 is SASEGT. The CDR3 sequence is CASSEVGTGVGGELFF. The CDR3 coding sequence is TGTGCCAGCAGTGAAGTCGGGACAGGGGTTGGCGGGGAGCTGTTTTTT.

The chain carries TRBV4-2 and TRBJ2-1, with TRBD2 identical over 14 bases. V lost 4 bases to trimming and J lost 7 bases; unmatched junction nucleotides: 6. CDR3 length equals 16 residues. Looked up from germline, CDR1 is LGHNA and CDR2 is YNFKEQ. This CDR3 is CASSRRLAGGENEQFF. Here the CDR3 DNA reads TGTGCCAGCAGCCGCAGACTAGCGGGAGGGGAGAATGAGCAGTTCTTC.

This chain connects TRBV29-1 to TRBJ2-3, with 12 bases fitting TRBD2. The CDR3 loop spans 14 amino acids. J gave up 5 bases and V 7 bases, and 7 bases lay outside the gene matches. Looked up from germline, CDR1 is SQVTM and CDR2 is ANQGSEA. Here the CDR3 reads CSARTSGNKDTQYF. In DNA form, the CDR3 reads TGCAGCGCCAGGACTAGCGGGAACAAAGATACGCAGTATTTT.

The V call is TRBV25-1, the J call TRBJ2-1; tentative D call: TRBD2 (6 bases). This CDR3 has 14 amino acids. Trimming stripped 6 bases from V and 8 bases from J, with 17 bases between. Germline CDR1 reads MGHDK; CDR2 reads SYGVNS. The CDR3: CASRGRERVHEQFF. CDR3 DNA: TGTGCCAGCAGGGGGCGGGAAAGAGTCCATGAGCAGTTCTTC.

V gene TRBV25-1 combines with J gene TRBJ2-7; D is ambiguous. V shed 3 bases and J shed 0 bases, with 18 bases lying between them. From germline, CDR1 is MGHDK and CDR2 SYGVNS. The CDR3 is 17 residues long. CDR3 nucleotide sequence: TGTGCCAGCAGTGAGAACTCGGCGGTGATGCGCTCCTACGAGCAGTACTTC. It translates to CASSENSAVMRSYEQYF.

The CDR3 is CASSRAGIGNSPLHF. CDR3 coding DNA: TGCGCCAGCAGCCGGGCAGGGATAGGGAATTCACCCCTCCACTTT. The chain couples TRBV5-1 to TRBJ1-6, with D perhaps matching TRBD1 (5 bases). In germline, CDR1 is SGHRS, CDR2 YFSETQ. There are 15 residues in the CDR3. V shed 4 bases and J shed 7 bases, with 15 bases lying between them. The variable domain in full, with the rest retrieved from reference TRBV5-1 and TRBJ1-6, is KAGVTQTPRYLIKTRGQQVTLSCSPISGHRSVSWYQQTPGQGLQFLFEYFSETQRNKGNFPGRFSGRQFSNSRSEMNVSTLELGDSALYLCASSRAGIGNSPLHFGNGTRLTVT.

The chain uses TRBV29-1 and TRBJ1-4; no clear D gene. The V gene's germline CDR1 is SQVTM and CDR2 ANQGSEA. V was cut by 6 bases and J by 6 bases, with 11 bases left in between. The CDR3 runs 12 residues. The CDR3 sequence: CSVLFSDEKLFF. DNA for the CDR3: TGCAGCGTCCTCTTCTCAGATGAAAAACTGTTTTTT.

The V gene is TRBV30, the J gene TRBJ2-7; tentatively, D is TRBD2 (5 bases). Between the trimmed V and J ends, which lost 7 bases and 4 bases, there was a span of 14 bases. The germline CDR1 and CDR2 sequences are GTSNPN and SVGIG (reference sequence). There are 12 residues in the CDR3. CDR3 in amino acids: CASAGLPYEQYF. In nucleotides, the CDR3 is TGTGCCTCCGCGGGCCTACCGTACGAGCAGTACTTC.

This chain links TRBV9 with TRBJ2-2, with no clear D. Trimming left V 4 bases short and J 1 base short, with 14 bases between. The V gene's germline CDR1 is SGDLS and CDR2 YYNGEE. The CDR3 is 16 amino acids. The CDR3 sequence is CASSTASRQNTGELFF. DNA of the CDR3: TGTGCCAGCAGCACCGCTTCGAGACAGAACACCGGGGAGCTGTTTTTT.

The gene calls are TRBV7-9 and TRBJ2-1, with TRBD2 matching 10 bases. The V gene end was trimmed by 3 bases and the J gene end by 2 bases; junction bases not matched to a gene: 10. The CDR3 is 18 residues long. Germline CDR1 reads SEHNR; CDR2 reads FQNEAQ (reference sequence). The CDR3 sequence: CASSLFSGRLRAYNEQFF. CDR3 DNA: TGTGCCAGCAGCTTGTTTAGCGGGAGGCTGCGCGCCTACAATGAGCAGTTCTTC.

The gene calls are TRBV28 and TRBJ1-2, with 9 bases fitting TRBD1. From germline, CDR1 is MDHEN and CDR2 SYDVKM. J lost 6 bases, V lost 7 bases, and 15 bases had no gene match. This CDR3 has 16 amino acids. The CDR3 loop is CASTPVGTGLFHGYTF. The DNA of the CDR3 is TGTGCCAGCACCCCGGTGGGGACAGGGTTATTCCATGGCTACACCTTC.

The chain links TRBV5-8 to TRBJ1-4, with D perhaps matching TRBD1 (6 bases). CDR3 length equals 11 residues. Germline CDR1 and CDR2: SGHTS and YDEGEE. Trimming left V 6 bases short and J 15 bases short, with 15 bases between. CDR3 in DNA: TGTGCCAGCACCTTTACAGGGAATATGTTTTTT. Translating it yields CASTFTGNMFF.

The chain carries TRBV30 and TRBJ1-1, with no clear D. V was clipped by 3 bases and J by 3 bases, with 14 bases between them. This CDR3 has 14 amino acids. Germline V lookup: CDR1 GTSNPN, CDR2 SVGIG (reference sequence). Here the CDR3 reads CAWSPTSGYTEAFF. CDR3 coding DNA: TGTGCCTGGAGCCCTACATCAGGCTACACTGAAGCTTTCTTT.

V is TRBV5-1 and J is TRBJ1-1; D not resolved. This CDR3 has 15 residues. Germline V gene data show CDR1 as SGHRS and CDR2 as YFSETQ. Trimming cost V 0 bases and J 3 bases, with 12 bases left between them. CDR3 amino acids: CASSLDNPGDTEAFF. CDR3 bases: TGCGCCAGCAGCTTGGATAACCCGGGAGACACTGAAGCTTTCTTT.